This T cell receptor beta chain was sequenced in a study of blood T cell repertoires in COVID-19. About the research overall: Sites in the United States, Italy and Spain provided acute and convalescent COVID-19 samples.

V lost 0 bases, J lost 6 bases, and 8 bases lay in between. The CDR3 is made up of 13 amino acids. The germline gives CDR1 LGHDT, CDR2 YNNKEL (reference sequence). Source study methods: Amplifying reference gene primers gave estimates of nucleated cell counts. TCRdb's table, derived via immunoSEQ multiplex PCR, lists solely in-frame clones and lacks some. V and J calls and clone size are given by that table; D and trimming were obtained from the DNA. The sample consists of roughly 70,000 clones, roughly 90% of them appearing once. Sequenced sample: peripheral blood. The sequence was obtained from a human donor in a cohort sampled during active COVID-19. This chain links TRBV3-1 (or the pseudogene TRBV3-2) with TRBJ1-1; D possibly corresponds to TRBD1 (5 bases). CDR3 coding DNA: TGTGCCAGCAGCCAAGATTTCAGGGCTGAAGCTTTCTTT. Protein product: CASSQDFRAEAFF.